This passage covers 9 T cell receptor beta chains from one sample sequenced in a study of CD8+ T cells in alopecia areata. Treatment denoted: oral pan-JAK inhibitor, 5-10 mg twice daily. It was cDNA, reverse transcribed from extracted RNA, that served as the sequencing template. Sequencing was performed with immunoSEQ multiplex PCR; in TCRdb, only in-frame clones are kept and a portion is missing. Of 60,000 to 85,000 clones listed, about 71% are singletons. The sample was CD8+ T cells sorted from blood, taken at week 24, from a patient treated with tofacitinib. The receptors were gathered from a human donor with alopecia areata.

The rearrangement joins TRBV7-8 to TRBJ2-7, with 7 bases that match TRBD2. Germline-derived CDR1 and CDR2 are SGHVS and FQNEAQ. The V segment lost 6 bases and the J segment 1 base; nucleotides outside the gene matches: 9. This CDR3 comprises 15 residues. The CDR3 spells CASSPAGGGSYEQYF. In nucleotides, the CDR3 is TGTGCCAGCAGTCCTGCGGGCGGGGGTTCCTACGAGCAGTACTTC.

This chain joins TRBV7-3 and TRBJ2-3, with D tentatively TRBD2 (7 bases). Trimming left V 0 bases short and J 7 bases short, with 11 bases between. CDR1 is SGHTA and CDR2 is FQGTGA in the germline V gene. CDR3 length: 14 residues. CDR3 amino acids: CASSLTGGANTQYF. CDR3 DNA: TGTGCCAGCAGCTTAACAGGGGGGGCAAATACGCAGTATTTT.

This clone appeared a single time. This sequence joins TRBV7-9 and TRBJ1-1, with 7 bases fitting TRBD1. This CDR3 region has 17 residues. Germline V CDR1 and CDR2: SEHNR, FQNEAQ (reference sequence). Trimming cost V 4 bases and J 1 base; bases outside gene matches: 12. For the CDR3, the DNA is TGTGCCAGCAGCTCCAGGGAGGGGGGACAGCAGAACACTGAAGCTTTCTTT. Its protein product is CASSSREGGQQNTEAFF.

The V and J genes are TRBV4-3 and TRBJ2-7, with D unresolved. The CDR3 is 13 residues long. Trimming removed 0 bases at V and 2 bases at J, with 5 bases between. Germline CDR1 and CDR2: LGHNA and YSLEER. The CDR3 DNA reads as TGCGCCAGCAGCCAAGAGAGCGCCTACGAGCAGTACTTC. Translation gives CASSQESAYEQYF.

The chain links TRBV4-1 to TRBJ2-7; 7 bases are a match to TRBD1. This CDR3 is built from 15 residues. The germline V gene encodes CDR1 MGHRA and CDR2 YSYEKL. V lost 4 bases, J lost 0 bases, and 6 bases stayed unmatched. The CDR3 DNA reads as TGCGCCAGCAGCCGTGGGGGACAGACCTCCTACGAGCAGTACTTC. Translating it yields CASSRGGQTSYEQYF.

The rearrangement links TRBV4-3 to TRBJ2-7; 7 positions match TRBD1. V lost 0 bases to trimming and J lost 3 bases; unmatched junction nucleotides: 8. The germline CDR1 and CDR2 sequences are LGHNA and YSLEER. CDR3 length equals 16 residues. The DNA of the CDR3 is TGCGCCAGCAGCCAAGATCAGGGGGACGCTTACTACGAGCAGTACTTC. It codes for CASSQDQGDAYYEQYF.

The rearrangement links TRBV5-1 to TRBJ1-1, with D perhaps matching TRBD1 (5 bases). The CDR3 is 16 amino acids. V dropped 0 bases and J dropped 5 bases, with 17 bases sitting between them. CDR1 is SGHRS and CDR2 is YFSETQ in the germline V gene. The CDR3 bases are TGCGCCAGCAGCTTGGTGGGCAGGGTCAGCAAGACTGAAGCTTTCTTT. Its protein product is CASSLVGRVSKTEAFF.

The chain employs TRBV7-8 and TRBJ1-1; D call uncertain. V was pared by 1 base and J by 7 bases, with 7 bases between. There are 12 residues in the CDR3. Germline CDR1 reads SGHVS; CDR2 reads FQNEAQ. CDR3 loop: CASSLVLSEAFF. CDR3 DNA: TGTGCCAGCAGCTTAGTTCTCAGTGAAGCTTTCTTT.

Concerning this clone itself: Compared with germline, one end of the junction differs, possibly owing to a read error. V usage is TRBV4-1 and J usage is TRBJ2-1; D unclear. The V gene's germline CDR1 is MGHRA and CDR2 YSYEKL. The CDR3 is 14 residues long. CDR3 loop: CASSQSNQATEQLF. CDR3 bases: TGCGCCAGCAGCCAATCTAACCAGGCCACTGAGCAGCTCTTC.